This T cell receptor beta chain appears in the sequencing data of a study of radiotherapy plus CTLA-4 blockade in lung cancer. Here immunoSEQ multiplex PCR was the method, and the copy in TCRdb shows in-frame clones only, minus some. The table shows about 68,000 clones, with 79% occurring only once. Focal radiation was given together with CTLA-4 blockade (ipilimumab) to patients with chemo-refractory metastatic non-small-cell lung cancer. Note on this clone: What it recognizes is unknown.

Study-wide findings and caveats: TCR clones of tumor origin grew in blood after radiotherapy plus ipilimumab.

Germline-derived CDR1 and CDR2 are SGHVS and FQNEAQ. V lost 3 bases and J 1 base, leaving 15 bases between the germline ends. This CDR3 comprises 16 residues. The V call is TRBV7-8, the J call TRBJ1-1; D remains ambiguous. This specimen was peripheral blood, taken from a patient treated with radiotherapy plus ipilimumab. This TCR derives from a human donor with non-small cell lung cancer who had a complete response to radiotherapy plus ipilimumab. DNA of the CDR3: TGTGCCAGCAGCTTGGACCTTTTTGCTCCGAACACTGAAGCTTTCTTT. This gives the protein CASSLDLFAPNTEAFF.